These 6 T cell receptor beta chains originate from one sample sequenced in a study of cytomegalovirus exposure and HLA in healthy donors. PCR employed 60 Vbeta and 13 Jbeta primers. Method: immunoSEQ multiplex PCR; TCRdb's copy keeps in-frame clones and lacks some. The specimen's table records about 67,000 clones. The specimen sequenced was PBMCs. These receptors all stem from a man in his thirties or forties in good health and CMV-seropositive.

This chain links TRBV19 with TRBJ1-4; TRBD1 aligns across 8 bases. With 5 bases clipped from V and 7 bases from J, the junction kept 9 bases outside the gene matches. Germline V gene lookup returns CDR1 LNHDA and CDR2 SQIVND (reference sequence). The CDR3 is 15 amino acids. The CDR3 nucleotides read TGTGCCAGTAGTCTAGGACAGGGATGGGGTGAAAAACTGTTTTTT. Translating gives CASSLGQGWGEKLFF. The whole variable domain, filled in from reference TRBV19 and TRBJ1-4, reads DGGITQSPKYLFRKEGQNVTLSCEQNLNHDAMYWYRQDPGQGLRLIYYSQIVNDFQKGDIAEGYSVSREKKESFPLTVTSAQKNPTAFYLCASSLGQGWGEKLFFGSGTQLSVL.

The chain couples TRBV7-9 to TRBJ1-1; tentative D call: TRBD1 (5 bases). The length of the CDR3 is 14 residues. Trimming took 6 bases from V and 7 from J, leaving 18 bases between them. Germline CDR1 is SEHNR and CDR2 is FQNEAQ (reference sequence). The CDR3 DNA follows: TGTGCCAGCAGTTCAACGGGTTGGGGGGATGAAGCTTTCTTT. Protein sequence: CASSSTGWGDEAFF.

The chain couples TRBV25-1 to TRBJ2-7, with 7 bases aligning to TRBD1. CDR1 and CDR2 from the germline V gene are MGHDK and SYGVNS. CDR3 length: 14 amino acids. With V trimmed by 4 bases and J by 0 bases, 3 bases remained unmatched. CDR3 nucleotide sequence: TGTGCCAGCAGTGGCCGGGACAGCTCCTACGAGCAGTACTTC. It translates to CASSGRDSSYEQYF.

This chain uses TRBV5-4 with TRBJ2-1, with TRBD2 identical over 8 bases. V lost 0 bases and J lost 4; bases outside the gene matches: 9. Germline V gene sequence: CDR1 SGHNT, CDR2 YYREEE (reference sequence). This CDR3 has 17 amino acids. This CDR3 is CASSLGNPGGGYNEQFF. CDR3 in DNA: TGTGCCAGCAGCTTGGGAAATCCGGGAGGGGGGTACAATGAGCAGTTCTTC.

This chain connects TRBV7-9 to TRBJ1-1; D remains unclear. Germline CDR1 SEHNR, CDR2 FQNEAQ (reference sequence). Between the trimmed V and J ends, which lost 5 bases and 1 base, there was a span of 11 bases. The CDR3 has 14 amino acids. The CDR3 DNA is TGTGCCAGCAGCGAACGAGCGGCGAACACTGAAGCTTTCTTT. This codes for CASSERAANTEAFF.

Here the CDR3 reads CASSSWTTSYEQYF. CDR3 DNA sequence: TGCGCCAGCAGCTCTTGGACTACCTCCTACGAGCAGTACTTC. The chain couples TRBV5-1 to TRBJ2-7; TRBD2 is a possible D gene (6 bases). The CDR3 sequence is 14 residues long. V gave up 3 bases and J gave up 0 bases, with 10 bases separating them. The germline V gene encodes CDR1 SGHRS and CDR2 YFSETQ.